These T cell receptor beta chains were read from a single sample in a study of T cells in Graves' hyperthyroidism and ophthalmopathy. TCRdb re-called the multiplex PCR reads with MiXCR, one entry per CDR3 protein. The sample shows approximately 570,000 distinct CDR3 sequences, about 20% of them seen only once. The material sequenced was blood. Source of these receptors: a man aged 35-49 years with Graves' ophthalmopathy. The CDR3 runs from the conserved cysteine through the conserved F or W. D genes are given only for firm matches. Clone size, where shown, is once, few, many, or a class for clones that have expanded.

clone size	D gene	J gene	V gene	CDR3 length	CDR3 protein	CDR3 DNA
many	TRBD1	TRBJ2-5	TRBV7-9	16	CASSPGQGGTRETQYF	TGTGCCAGCAGCCCGGGACAGGGAGGAACTAGGGAGACCCAGTACTTC
few	-	TRBJ1-1	TRBV6-1	14	CASIPPRAANEAFF	TGTGCCAGCATCCCTCCCCGGGCTGCCAATGAAGCTTTCTTT
many	TRBD1	TRBJ1-1	TRBV11-3	13	CASQGAGNTEAFF	TGTGCCAGCCAGGGGGCCGGGAACACTGAAGCTTTCTTT
many	-	TRBJ2-3	TRBV12-3/TRBV12-4	15	CASSDPGSGTDTQYF	TGTGCCAGCAGTGACCCCGGGTCAGGGACAGATACGCAGTATTTT
-	TRBD1	TRBJ2-1	TRBV2	16	CASSLHGQGTYNEQFF	TGTGCCAGCAGTCTACACGGACAGGGGACCTACAATGAGCAGTTCTTC
-	-	TRBJ1-1	TRBV6-1	11	CASAMNTEAFF	TGTGCCAGCGCGATGAACACTGAAGCTTTCTTT
-	-	TRBJ2-1	TRBV6-2/TRBV6-3	13	CASSYGSFGEQFF	TGTGCCAGCAGTTACGGTAGCTTCGGTGAGCAGTTCTTC
once	TRBD1	TRBJ2-7	TRBV12-3/TRBV12-4	14	CASAGTGRNYEQYF	TGTGCCAGCGCCGGGACAGGGAGGAACTACGAGCAGTACTTC
few	-	TRBJ2-1	TRBV10-1	14	CASSDVAAPREQFF	TGCGCCAGCAGTGACGTAGCGGCACCGCGGGAGCAGTTCTTC
many	TRBD1	TRBJ2-1	TRBV2	11	CANRQGAKQFF	TGTGCCAACAGACAGGGGGCAAAGCAGTTCTTC
many	-	TRBJ1-5	TRBV2	16	CASSTPLLDSNQPQHF	TGTGCCAGCAGTACCCCCCTTTTGGATAGCAATCAGCCCCAGCATTTT
-	-	TRBJ1-1	TRBV6-1	14	CASRARTPLAEAFF	TGTGCCAGCAGGGCCAGAACCCCTTTGGCTGAAGCTTTCTTT
many	-	TRBJ2-7	TRBV5-5	15	CASSLELDVNYEQYF	TGTGCCAGCAGCTTGGAATTGGACGTTAACTACGAGCAGTACTTC
-	-	TRBJ2-4	TRBV27	13	CASRGGAKNIQYF	TGTGCCAGCAGGGGGGGAGCCAAAAACATTCAGTACTTC
many	-	TRBJ2-7	TRBV3-1	14	CASSPTGATYEQYF	TGTGCCAGCAGCCCGACGGGGGCTACTTACGAGCAGTACTTC
-	TRBD2	TRBJ2-1	TRBV6-2/TRBV6-3	16	CATKTSGKASYNEQFF	TGTGCCACCAAGACTAGCGGGAAGGCCTCCTACAATGAGCAGTTCTTC
many	-	TRBJ2-7	TRBV7-9	11	CASSLQSEQYF	TGTGCCAGCAGCTTACAAAGCGAGCAGTACTTC
few	-	TRBJ2-7	TRBV20-1	14	CSARDRKQLYEQYF	TGCAGTGCTAGAGATAGGAAACAACTCTACGAGCAGTACTTC
-	TRBD1	TRBJ2-3	TRBV5-1	16	CASSPRTGGKTDTQYF	TGCGCCAGCAGCCCGCGGACAGGGGGCAAAACAGATACGCAGTATTTT
many	-	TRBJ1-1	TRBV28	14	CASSFAPSNTEAFF	TGTGCCAGCAGTTTCGCACCATCGAACACTGAAGCTTTCTTT
few	TRBD1	TRBJ1-1	TRBV13	15	CASSFPRQGGTEAFF	TGTGCCAGCAGCTTCCCCCGCCAGGGGGGCACTGAAGCTTTCTTT
-	TRBD2	TRBJ2-5	TRBV9	17	CASSSPEIAGTRETQYF	TGTGCCAGCAGCTCCCCCGAGATAGCGGGTACACGTGAGACCCAGTACTTC
many	-	TRBJ1-1	TRBV6-1	13	CASSEFGDTEAFF	TGTGCCAGCAGTGAATTTGGGGACACTGAAGCTTTCTTT
-	-	TRBJ2-4	TRBV20-1	15	CSASATGSAKNIQYF	TGCAGTGCTAGCGCTACAGGGTCTGCCAAAAACATTCAGTACTTC
-	TRBD1	TRBJ1-1	TRBV11-1	16	CASSPRDRGPNTEAFF	TGTGCCAGCAGCCCGCGGGACAGGGGGCCGAACACTGAAGCTTTCTTT
-	-	TRBJ2-7	TRBV5-5	16	CASSSRQARGASEQYF	TGTGCCAGCAGCTCGCGCCAGGCCAGGGGAGCCAGCGAGCAGTACTTC
many	-	TRBJ1-1	TRBV18	14	CASSPPGRDTEAFF	TGTGCCAGCTCACCGCCCGGACGGGACACTGAAGCTTTCTTT
few	-	TRBJ2-1	TRBV10-2	13	CASRSGEYNEQFF	TGCGCCAGCAGGTCAGGGGAGTACAATGAGCAGTTCTTC
many	TRBD1	TRBJ2-7	TRBV6-1	13	CASSPGGIYEQYF	TGTGCCAGCAGCCCAGGGGGCATCTACGAGCAGTACTTC
-	-	TRBJ2-7	TRBV25-1	12	CASSESRGEQYF	TGTGCCAGCAGTGAATCCCGCGGGGAGCAGTACTTC
few	TRBD1	TRBJ1-1	TRBV15	14	CATSRDRGYTEAFF	TGTGCCACCAGCAGAGACAGGGGGTACACTGAAGCTTTCTTT
many	-	TRBJ2-7	TRBV18	16	CASSPRTGLSSYEQYF	TGTGCCAGCTCACCCCGGACTGGGCTTAGCTCCTACGAGCAGTACTTC
few	TRBD2	TRBJ2-6	TRBV6-1	17	CASSELAGGQRANVLTF	TGTGCCAGCAGTGAACTAGCGGGGGGGCAAAGGGCCAACGTCCTGACTTTC
-	-	TRBJ2-2	TRBV6-1	17	CASSPRRLTGNTGELFF	TGTGCCAGCAGTCCTAGAAGACTTACAGGGAACACCGGGGAGCTGTTTTTT
-	TRBD2	TRBJ2-5	TRBV7-9	15	CASSYRTSTQETQYF	TGTGCCAGCAGCTACAGGACTAGCACCCAAGAGACCCAGTACTTC
few	-	TRBJ2-7	TRBV7-9	14	CASSLTSITYEQYF	TGTGCCAGCAGCTTAACTTCGATAACCTACGAGCAGTACTTC
-	-	TRBJ1-2	TRBV19	13	CASSIEDHYGYTF	TGTGCCAGTAGTATAGAGGACCACTATGGCTACACCTTC
-	-	TRBJ1-2	TRBV7-9	13	CASSEWENYGYTF	TGTGCCAGCAGCGAGTGGGAGAACTATGGCTACACCTTC
few	TRBD2	TRBJ2-4	TRBV20-1	16	CSASGTSGRAGNIQYF	TGCAGTGCTAGCGGGACTAGCGGGAGGGCCGGCAACATTCAGTACTTC
few	TRBD2	TRBJ2-4	TRBV6-6	17	CASSYRTSGRVGNIQYF	TGTGCCAGCAGTTACAGGACTAGCGGGAGGGTTGGAAACATTCAGTACTTC
-	-	TRBJ1-1	TRBV7-9	12	CASSLGLDEAFF	TGTGCCAGCAGCCTGGGCCTGGATGAAGCTTTCTTT
-	TRBD1	TRBJ2-1	TRBV12-3/TRBV12-4	15	CASNQGTGNTNEQFF	TGTGCCAGCAACCAAGGGACAGGGAATACCAATGAGCAGTTCTTC
-	TRBD1	TRBJ1-2	TRBV20-1	16	CSARAPGTGGYYGYTF	TGCAGTGCTAGAGCCCCCGGGACAGGGGGCTATTATGGCTACACCTTC
-	-	TRBJ1-2	TRBV9	14	CASSAGTAFGGYTF	TGTGCCAGCAGCGCCGGGACGGCTTTCGGTGGCTACACCTTC
-	TRBD2	TRBJ2-3	TRBV10-3	17	CAISEERERGITDTQYF	TGTGCCATCAGTGAAGAGCGGGAGAGGGGAATCACAGATACGCAGTATTTT
-	-	TRBJ2-7	TRBV29-1	13	CSVARGHQDEQYF	TGCAGCGTTGCCCGGGGGCATCAGGACGAGCAGTACTTC
-	TRBD1	TRBJ1-6	TRBV20-1	14	CSARTGGSNSPLHF	TGCAGTGCTAGAACAGGGGGTTCTAATTCACCCCTCCACTTT
-	-	TRBJ2-2	TRBV29-1	12	CSVSHLTGELFF	TGCAGCGTTTCTCATCTCACCGGGGAGCTGTTTTTT
-	-	TRBJ2-7	TRBV6-1	13	CASSDWDSYEQYF	TGTGCCAGCAGTGACTGGGACTCCTACGAGCAGTACTTC
few	TRBD1	TRBJ1-2	TRBV19	14	CASIRTGTNYGYTF	TGTGCCAGTATTCGGACAGGGACGAACTATGGCTACACCTTC
-	-	TRBJ2-7	TRBV6-1	14	CASKASLSSYEQYF	TGTGCCAGCAAAGCCAGCCTGAGCTCCTACGAGCAGTACTTC
-	-	TRBJ2-7	TRBV2	14	CASSQAGTSNEQYF	TGTGCCAGCAGCCAAGCCGGGACTTCCAATGAGCAGTACTTC